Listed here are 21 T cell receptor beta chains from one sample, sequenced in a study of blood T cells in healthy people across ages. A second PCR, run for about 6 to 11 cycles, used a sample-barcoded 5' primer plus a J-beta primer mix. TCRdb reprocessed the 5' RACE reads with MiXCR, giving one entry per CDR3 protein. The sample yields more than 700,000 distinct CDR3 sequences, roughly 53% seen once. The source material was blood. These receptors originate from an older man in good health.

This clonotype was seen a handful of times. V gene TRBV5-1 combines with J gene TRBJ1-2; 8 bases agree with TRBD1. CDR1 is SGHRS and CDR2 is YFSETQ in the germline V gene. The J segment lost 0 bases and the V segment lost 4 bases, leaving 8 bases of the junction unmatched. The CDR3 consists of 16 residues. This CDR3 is CASSPMTGDTNYGYTF. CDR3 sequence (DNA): TGCGCCAGCAGCCCGATGACAGGGGATACTAACTATGGCTACACCTTC.

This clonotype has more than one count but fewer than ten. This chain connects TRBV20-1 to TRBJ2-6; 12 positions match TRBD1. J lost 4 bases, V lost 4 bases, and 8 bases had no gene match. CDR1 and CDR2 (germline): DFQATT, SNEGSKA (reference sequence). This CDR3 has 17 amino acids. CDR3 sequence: CSATRDRGLSGANVLTF. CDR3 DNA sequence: TGCAGTGCTACTAGGGACAGGGGGCTATCAGGGGCCAACGTCCTGACTTTC.

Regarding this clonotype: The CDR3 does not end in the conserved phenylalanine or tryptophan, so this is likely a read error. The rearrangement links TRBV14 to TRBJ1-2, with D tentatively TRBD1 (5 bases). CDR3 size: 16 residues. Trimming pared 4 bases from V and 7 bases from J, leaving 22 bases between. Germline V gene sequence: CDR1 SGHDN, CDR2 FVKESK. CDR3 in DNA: TGTGCCAGCAGCCGAGACATCGGCAGCGGGGGAAGTGGCTACACCTCC. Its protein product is CASSRDIGSGGSGYTS.

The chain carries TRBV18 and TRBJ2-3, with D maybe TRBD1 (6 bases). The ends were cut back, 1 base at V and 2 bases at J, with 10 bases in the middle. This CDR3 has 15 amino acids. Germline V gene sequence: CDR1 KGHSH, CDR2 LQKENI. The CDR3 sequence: CASSPRDTNTDTQYF. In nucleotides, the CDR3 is TGTGCCAGCTCACCACGGGACACGAACACAGATACGCAGTATTTT. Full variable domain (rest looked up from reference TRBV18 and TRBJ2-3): NAGVMQNPRHLVRRRGQEARLRCSPMKGHSHVYWYRQLPEEGLKFMVYLQKENIIDESGMPKERFSAEFPKEGPSILRIQQVVRGDSAAYFCASSPRDTNTDTQYFGPGTRLTVL.

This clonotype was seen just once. The CDR3 protein is CASSPQPGGDTEAFF. The CDR3 region has the DNA TGTGCCAGCAGCCCACAGCCGGGGGGGGACACTGAAGCTTTCTTT. The genes are TRBV11-1 and TRBJ1-1, with D perhaps TRBD1 (5 bases). This CDR3 contains 15 residues. CDR1 is SGHAT and CDR2 is FQDESV in the germline V gene (reference sequence). V gave up 5 bases and J gave up 3 bases, with 16 bases separating them.

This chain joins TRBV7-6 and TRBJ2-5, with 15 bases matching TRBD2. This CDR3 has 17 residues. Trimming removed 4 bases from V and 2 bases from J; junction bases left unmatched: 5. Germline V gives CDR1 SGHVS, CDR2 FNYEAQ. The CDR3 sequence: CASSSGLAGGGQETQYF. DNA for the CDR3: TGTGCCAGCAGCTCGGGACTAGCGGGAGGTGGGCAAGAGACCCAGTACTTC.

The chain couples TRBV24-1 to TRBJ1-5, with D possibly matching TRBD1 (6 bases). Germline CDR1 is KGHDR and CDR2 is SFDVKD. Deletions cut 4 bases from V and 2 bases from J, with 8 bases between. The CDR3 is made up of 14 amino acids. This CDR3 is CATSDHRGNQPQHF. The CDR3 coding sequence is TGTGCCACCAGTGACCACAGGGGCAATCAGCCCCAGCATTTT.

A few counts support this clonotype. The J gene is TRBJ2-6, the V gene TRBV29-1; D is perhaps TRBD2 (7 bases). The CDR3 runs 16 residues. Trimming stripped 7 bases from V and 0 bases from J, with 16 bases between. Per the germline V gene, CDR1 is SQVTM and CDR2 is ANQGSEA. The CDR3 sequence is CSARGASNSGANVLTF. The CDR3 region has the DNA TGCAGCGCCCGGGGGGCGTCAAACTCTGGGGCCAACGTCCTGACTTTC.

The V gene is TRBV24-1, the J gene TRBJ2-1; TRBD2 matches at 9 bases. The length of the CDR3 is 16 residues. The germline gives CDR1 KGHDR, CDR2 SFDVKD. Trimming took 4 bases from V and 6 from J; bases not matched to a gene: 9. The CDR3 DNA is TGTGCCACCAGTGACCCGGGACTAGCCCGCCTCAATGAGCAGTTCTTC. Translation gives CATSDPGLARLNEQFF.

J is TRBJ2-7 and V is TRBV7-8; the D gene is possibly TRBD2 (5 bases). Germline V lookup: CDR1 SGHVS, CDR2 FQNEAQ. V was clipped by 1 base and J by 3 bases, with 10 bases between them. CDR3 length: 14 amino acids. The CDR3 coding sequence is TGTGCCAGCAGCTTAGAACTAGGACTCTACGAGCAGTACTTC. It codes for CASSLELGLYEQYF.

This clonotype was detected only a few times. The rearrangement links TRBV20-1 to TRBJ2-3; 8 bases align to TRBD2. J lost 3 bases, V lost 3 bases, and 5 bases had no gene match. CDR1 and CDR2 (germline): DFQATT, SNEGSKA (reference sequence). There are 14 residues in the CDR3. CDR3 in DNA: TGCAGTGCTAGCACCGGGAGGGTTACAGATACGCAGTATTTT. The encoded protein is CSASTGRVTDTQYF.

CDR3 in amino acids: CSAREQGNPYEQYF. The DNA of the CDR3 is TGCAGTGCTAGAGAACAGGGAAATCCCTACGAGCAGTACTTC. The chain combines TRBV20-1 with TRBJ2-7; a possible D gene is TRBD1 (6 bases). Germline loops: CDR1 DFQATT, CDR2 SNEGSKA (reference sequence). The CDR3 is 14 residues long. Deletions cut 0 bases from V and 2 bases from J, with 11 bases between.

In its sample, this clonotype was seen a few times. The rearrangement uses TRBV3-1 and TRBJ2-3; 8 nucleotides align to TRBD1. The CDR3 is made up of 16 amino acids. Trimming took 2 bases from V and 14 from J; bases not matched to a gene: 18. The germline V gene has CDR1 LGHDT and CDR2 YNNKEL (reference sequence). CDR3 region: CASSQNTDRAHRYAYF. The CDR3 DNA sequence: TGTGCCAGCAGCCAAAATACGGACAGGGCCCACAGATACGCGTATTTT.

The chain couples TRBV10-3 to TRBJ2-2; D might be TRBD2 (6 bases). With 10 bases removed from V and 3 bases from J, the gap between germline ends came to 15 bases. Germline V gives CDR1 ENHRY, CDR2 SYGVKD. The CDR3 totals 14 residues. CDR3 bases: TGTGCCACCCGGACTAAGCGGGACACCGGGGAGCTGTTTTTT. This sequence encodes CATRTKRDTGELFF.

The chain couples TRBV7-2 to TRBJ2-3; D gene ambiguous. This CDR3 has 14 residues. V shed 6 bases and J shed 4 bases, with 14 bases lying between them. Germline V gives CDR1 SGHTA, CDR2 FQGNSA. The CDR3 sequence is CASRLGPSPDTQYF. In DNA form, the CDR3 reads TGTGCCAGCAGGCTTGGTCCAAGCCCAGATACGCAGTATTTT.

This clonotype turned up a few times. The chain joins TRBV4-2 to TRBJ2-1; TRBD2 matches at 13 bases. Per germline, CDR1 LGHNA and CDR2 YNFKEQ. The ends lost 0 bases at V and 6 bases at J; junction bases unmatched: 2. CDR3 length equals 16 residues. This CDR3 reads CASSQDWTSGSNEQFF. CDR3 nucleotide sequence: TGTGCCAGCAGCCAAGATTGGACTAGCGGGAGCAATGAGCAGTTCTTC.

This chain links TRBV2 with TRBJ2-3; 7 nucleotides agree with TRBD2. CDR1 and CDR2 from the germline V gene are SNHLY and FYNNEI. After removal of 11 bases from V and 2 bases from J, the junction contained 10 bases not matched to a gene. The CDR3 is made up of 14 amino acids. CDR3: CAGNRAGTTDTQYF. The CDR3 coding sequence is TGTGCCGGCAACCGAGCGGGGACCACAGATACGCAGTATTTT.

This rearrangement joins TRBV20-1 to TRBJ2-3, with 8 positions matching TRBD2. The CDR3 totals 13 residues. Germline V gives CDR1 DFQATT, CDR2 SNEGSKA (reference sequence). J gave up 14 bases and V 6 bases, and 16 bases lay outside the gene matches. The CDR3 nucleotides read TGCAGTGCACTAGCGGCCCAGCACAGATACGCGTATTTT. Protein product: CSALAAQHRYAYF.

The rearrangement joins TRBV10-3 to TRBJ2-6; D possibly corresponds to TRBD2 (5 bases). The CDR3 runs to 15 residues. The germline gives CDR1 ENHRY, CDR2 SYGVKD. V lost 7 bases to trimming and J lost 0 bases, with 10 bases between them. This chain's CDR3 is CAITAGGSGANVLTF. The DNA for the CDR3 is TGTGCCATCACGGCAGGAGGCTCTGGGGCCAACGTCCTGACTTTC.

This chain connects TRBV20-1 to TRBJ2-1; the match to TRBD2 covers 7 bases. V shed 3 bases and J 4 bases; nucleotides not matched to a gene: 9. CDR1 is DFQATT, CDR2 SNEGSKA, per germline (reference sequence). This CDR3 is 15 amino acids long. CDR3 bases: TGCAGTGCTAGCCCGTTGACTAGCACGTACAATGAGCAGTTCTTC. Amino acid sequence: CSASPLTSTYNEQFF.

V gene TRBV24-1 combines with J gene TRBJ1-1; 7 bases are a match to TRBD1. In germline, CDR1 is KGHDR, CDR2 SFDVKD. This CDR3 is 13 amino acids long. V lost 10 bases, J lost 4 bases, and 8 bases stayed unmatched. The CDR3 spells CATRDSVSTEAFF. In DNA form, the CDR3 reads TGTGCCACTAGGGACAGTGTGAGCACTGAAGCTTTCTTT.